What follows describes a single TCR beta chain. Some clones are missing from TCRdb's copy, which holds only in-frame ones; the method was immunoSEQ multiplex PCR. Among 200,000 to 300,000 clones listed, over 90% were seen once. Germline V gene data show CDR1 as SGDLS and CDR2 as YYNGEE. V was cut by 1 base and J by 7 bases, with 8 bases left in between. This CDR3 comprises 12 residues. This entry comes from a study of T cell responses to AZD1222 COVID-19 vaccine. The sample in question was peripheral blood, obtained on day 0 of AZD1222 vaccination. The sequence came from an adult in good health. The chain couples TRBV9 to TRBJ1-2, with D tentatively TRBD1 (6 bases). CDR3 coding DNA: TGTGCCAGCAGCGTACAAGGGGGTGGCTACACCTTC. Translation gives CASSVQGGGYTF.